A selection of T cell receptor beta chains follows, all from one sample in a study of shared clonotypes between healthy human individuals. Clones were read by immunoSEQ multiplex PCR, and TCRdb kept only the in-frame ones, dropping some. The data show more than 600,000 clones, roughly 94% seen once. Sequencing was done on a sample of naive CD8+ T cells sorted from blood. These receptor sequences come from a man aged 25-45 years in good health. Each CDR3 is given with its conserved first and last residue. The D gene is left open where the match is weak. Only part of the rows carry a size: once, few, many, or a class if the clone is expanded.

v_call: TRBV6-5; d_call: TRBD1; clone_size: -; j_call: TRBJ1-1; cdr3_nt: TGTGCCAGCAGTATGGGACAGTCTGAAGCTTTCTTT; cdr3_aa: CASSMGQSEAFF
v_call: TRBV7-9; d_call: -; clone_size: few; j_call: TRBJ1-1; cdr3_nt: TGTGCCAGCAGCTTAGAACGGTGGCCAATTCAAGCTTTCTTT; cdr3_aa: CASSLERWPIQAFF
v_call: TRBV5-1; d_call: TRBD1; clone_size: -; j_call: TRBJ1-1; cdr3_nt: TGCGCCAGCAGCCTTCCTCGACAGGGTGGGTGGAATTGGACTGAAGCTTTCTTT; cdr3_aa: CASSLPRQGGWNWTEAFF
v_call: TRBV19; d_call: -; clone_size: -; j_call: TRBJ1-3; cdr3_nt: TGTGCCAGTAGTAGAACCCGGGATCATTCTGGAAACACCATATATTTT; cdr3_aa: CASSRTRDHSGNTIYF
v_call: TRBV19; d_call: -; clone_size: -; j_call: TRBJ2-2; cdr3_nt: TGTGCCAGTACTTCAGGCACCGGGGAGCTGTTTTTT; cdr3_aa: CASTSGTGELFF
v_call: TRBV7-9; d_call: -; clone_size: -; j_call: TRBJ1-1; cdr3_nt: TGTGCCAGCAGCTTAGTGACAGGCAACACTGAAGCTTTCTTT; cdr3_aa: CASSLVTGNTEAFF
v_call: TRBV7-2; d_call: TRBD2; clone_size: -; j_call: TRBJ2-1; cdr3_nt: TGTGCCAGCAGCCCTTGGACTAGCGGGCTTAATGAGCAGTTCTTC; cdr3_aa: CASSPWTSGLNEQFF
v_call: TRBV6-1; d_call: -; clone_size: -; j_call: TRBJ1-1; cdr3_nt: TGTGCCAGCAGTGGGGGGGCCATCATGAACACTGAAGCTTTCTTT; cdr3_aa: CASSGGAIMNTEAFF
v_call: TRBV12-5; d_call: -; clone_size: -; j_call: TRBJ2-1; cdr3_nt: TGTGCTAGTGGTTTGGGGGACGCAGACTACAATGAGCAGTTCTTC; cdr3_aa: CASGLGDADYNEQFF
v_call: TRBV9; d_call: -; clone_size: -; j_call: TRBJ1-5; cdr3_nt: TGTGCCAGCAGCGTAGCGGGGAATCAGCCCCAGCATTTT; cdr3_aa: CASSVAGNQPQHF